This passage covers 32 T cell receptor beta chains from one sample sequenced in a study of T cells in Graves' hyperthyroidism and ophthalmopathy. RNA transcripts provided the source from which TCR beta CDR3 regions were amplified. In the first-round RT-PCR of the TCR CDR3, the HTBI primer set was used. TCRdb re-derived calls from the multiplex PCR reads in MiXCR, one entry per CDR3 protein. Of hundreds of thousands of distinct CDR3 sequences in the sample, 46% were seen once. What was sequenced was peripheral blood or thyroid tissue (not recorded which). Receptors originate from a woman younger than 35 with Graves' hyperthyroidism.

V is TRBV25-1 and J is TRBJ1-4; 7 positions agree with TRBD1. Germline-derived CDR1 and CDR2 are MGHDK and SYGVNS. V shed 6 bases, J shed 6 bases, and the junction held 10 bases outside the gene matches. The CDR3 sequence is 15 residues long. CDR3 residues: CASSQSGQGDEKLFF. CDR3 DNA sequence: TGTGCCAGCAGCCAATCGGGCCAGGGGGATGAAAAACTGTTTTTT.

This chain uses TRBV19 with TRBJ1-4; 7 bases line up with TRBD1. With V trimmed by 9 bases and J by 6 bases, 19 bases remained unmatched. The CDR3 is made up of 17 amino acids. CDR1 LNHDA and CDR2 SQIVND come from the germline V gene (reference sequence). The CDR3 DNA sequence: TGTGCCAGCAGCCGGACTGGACGGACAGGAGCTGATGAAAAACTGTTTTTT. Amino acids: CASSRTGRTGADEKLFF. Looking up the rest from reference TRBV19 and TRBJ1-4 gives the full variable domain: DGGITQSPKYLFRKEGQNVTLSCEQNLNHDAMYWYRQDPGQGLRLIYYSQIVNDFQKGDIAEGYSVSREKKESFPLTVTSAQKNPTAFYLCASSRTGRTGADEKLFFGSGTQLSVL.

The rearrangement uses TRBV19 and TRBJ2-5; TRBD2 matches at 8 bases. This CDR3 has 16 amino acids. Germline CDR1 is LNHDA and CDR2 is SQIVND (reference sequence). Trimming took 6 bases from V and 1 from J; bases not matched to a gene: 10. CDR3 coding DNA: TGTGCCAGTAGCCGAACTAGCGGCGTCCCCCAAGAGACCCAGTACTTC. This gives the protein CASSRTSGVPQETQYF.

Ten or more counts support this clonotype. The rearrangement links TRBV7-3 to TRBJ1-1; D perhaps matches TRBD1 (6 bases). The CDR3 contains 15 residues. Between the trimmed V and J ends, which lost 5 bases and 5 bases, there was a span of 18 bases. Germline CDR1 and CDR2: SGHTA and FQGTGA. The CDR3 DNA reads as TGTGCCAGCAGCCTAGCGGCAGGGGTGCAGACTGAAGCTTTCTTT. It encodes CASSLAAGVQTEAFF.

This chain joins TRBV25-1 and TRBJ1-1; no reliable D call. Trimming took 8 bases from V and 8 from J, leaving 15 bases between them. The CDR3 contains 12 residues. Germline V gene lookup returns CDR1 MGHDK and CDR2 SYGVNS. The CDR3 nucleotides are TGTGCCAGCTCACCAGAGGGCTACGAAGCTTTCTTT. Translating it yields CASSPEGYEAFF.

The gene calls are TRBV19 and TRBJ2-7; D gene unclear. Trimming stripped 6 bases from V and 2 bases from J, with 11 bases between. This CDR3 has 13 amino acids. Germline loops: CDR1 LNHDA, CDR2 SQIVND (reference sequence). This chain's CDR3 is CASRGDTAYEQYF. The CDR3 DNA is TGTGCCAGTAGAGGCGACACCGCCTACGAGCAGTACTTC.

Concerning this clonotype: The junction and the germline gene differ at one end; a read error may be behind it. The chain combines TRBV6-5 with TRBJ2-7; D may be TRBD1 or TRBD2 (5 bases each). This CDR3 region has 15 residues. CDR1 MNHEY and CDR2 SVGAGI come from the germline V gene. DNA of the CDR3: TGTGCCAGCAGTTACGCCGGGACGGACTCCTACGATCAGTACTTC. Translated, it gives CASSYAGTDSYDQYF.

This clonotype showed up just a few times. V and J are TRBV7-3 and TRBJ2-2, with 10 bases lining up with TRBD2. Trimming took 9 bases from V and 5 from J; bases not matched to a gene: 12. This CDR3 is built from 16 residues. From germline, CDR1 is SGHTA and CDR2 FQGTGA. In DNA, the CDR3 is TGTGCCAGTAGTATACCCCCGACTAGCGGGACCGGGGAGCTGTTTTTT. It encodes CASSIPPTSGTGELFF.

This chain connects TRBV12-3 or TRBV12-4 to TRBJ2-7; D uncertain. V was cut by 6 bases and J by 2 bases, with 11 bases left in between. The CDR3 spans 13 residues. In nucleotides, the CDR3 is TGTGCCAGCAGATCTTACAGAGCCTACGAGCAGTACTTC. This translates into CASRSYRAYEQYF.

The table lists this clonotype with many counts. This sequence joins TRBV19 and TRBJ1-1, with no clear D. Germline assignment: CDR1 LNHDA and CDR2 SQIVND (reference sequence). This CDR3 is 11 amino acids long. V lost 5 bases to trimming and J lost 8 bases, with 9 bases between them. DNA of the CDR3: TGTGCCAGTAGTTCCGGTCCGGAAGCTTTCTTT. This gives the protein CASSSGPEAFF.

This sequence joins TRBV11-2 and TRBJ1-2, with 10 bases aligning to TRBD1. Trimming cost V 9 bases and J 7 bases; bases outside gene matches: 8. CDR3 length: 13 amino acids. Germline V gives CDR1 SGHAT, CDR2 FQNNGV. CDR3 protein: CASSVTGGGGYTF. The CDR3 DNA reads TGTGCCAGTTCCGTGACAGGGGGCGGTGGCTACACCTTC.

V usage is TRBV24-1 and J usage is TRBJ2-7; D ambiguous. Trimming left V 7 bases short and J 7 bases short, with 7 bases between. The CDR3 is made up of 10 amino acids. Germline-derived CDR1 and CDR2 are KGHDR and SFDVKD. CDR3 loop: CATSPGEQYF. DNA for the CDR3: TGTGCCACCAGCCCCGGGGAGCAGTACTTC.

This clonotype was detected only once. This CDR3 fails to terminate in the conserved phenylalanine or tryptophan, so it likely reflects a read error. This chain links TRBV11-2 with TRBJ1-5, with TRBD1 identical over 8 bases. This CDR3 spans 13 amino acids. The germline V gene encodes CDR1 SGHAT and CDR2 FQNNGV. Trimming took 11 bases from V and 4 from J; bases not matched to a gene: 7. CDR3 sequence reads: CAWQGQVNQPQHS. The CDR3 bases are TGTGCCTGGCAGGGACAGGTAAATCAGCCCCAGCATTCT.

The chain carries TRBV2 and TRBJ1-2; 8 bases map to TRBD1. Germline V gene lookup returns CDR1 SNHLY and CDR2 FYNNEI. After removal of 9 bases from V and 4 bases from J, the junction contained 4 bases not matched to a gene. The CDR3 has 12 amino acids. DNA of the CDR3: TGTGCCAGAGTGGACAGGGTCTATGGCTACACCTTC. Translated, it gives CARVDRVYGYTF.

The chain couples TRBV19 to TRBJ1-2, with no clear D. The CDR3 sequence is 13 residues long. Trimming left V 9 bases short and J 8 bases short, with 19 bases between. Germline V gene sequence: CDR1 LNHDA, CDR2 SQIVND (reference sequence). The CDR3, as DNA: TGTGCCAGCACCGACCTCTGGTATTGGGGCTACACCTTC. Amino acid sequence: CASTDLWYWGYTF.

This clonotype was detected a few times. The CDR3 DNA sequence: TGCGCCAGCAGCTCGGCGGGACCGCCTGGAAACGGGCAGTACTTC. Translation: CASSSAGPPGNGQYF. The chain carries TRBV5-1 and TRBJ2-7, with D perhaps TRBD2 (6 bases). The length of the CDR3 is 15 residues. The germline CDR1 and CDR2 sequences are SGHRS and YFSETQ. V was shortened by 3 bases and J by 9 bases, with 22 bases between the two germline ends. The whole variable domain, filled in from reference TRBV5-1 and TRBJ2-7, reads KAGVTQTPRYLIKTRGQQVTLSCSPISGHRSVSWYQQTPGQGLQFLFEYFSETQRNKGNFPGRFSGRQFSNSRSEMNVSTLELGDSALYLCASSSAGPPGNGQYFGPGTRLTVT.

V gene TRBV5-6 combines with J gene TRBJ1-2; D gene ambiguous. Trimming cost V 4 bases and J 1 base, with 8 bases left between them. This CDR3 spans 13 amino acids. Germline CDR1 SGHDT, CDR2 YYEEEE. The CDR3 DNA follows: TGTGCCAGCAGCGTCTGGGGTAACTATGGCTACACCTTC. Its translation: CASSVWGNYGYTF. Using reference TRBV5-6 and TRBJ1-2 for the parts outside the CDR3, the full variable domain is DAGVTQSPTHLIKTRGQQVTLRCSPKSGHDTVSWYQQALGQGPQFIFQYYEEEERQRGNFPDRFSGHQFPNYSSELNVNALLLGDSALYLCASSVWGNYGYTFGSGTRLTVV.

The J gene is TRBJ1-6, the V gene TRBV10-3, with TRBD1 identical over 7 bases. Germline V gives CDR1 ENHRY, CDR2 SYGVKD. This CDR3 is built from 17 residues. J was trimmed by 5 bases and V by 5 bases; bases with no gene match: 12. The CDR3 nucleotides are TGTGCCATCAGTAGGACAGGCCGGACCGGGGATAATTCACCCCTCCACTTT. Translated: CAISRTGRTGDNSPLHF.

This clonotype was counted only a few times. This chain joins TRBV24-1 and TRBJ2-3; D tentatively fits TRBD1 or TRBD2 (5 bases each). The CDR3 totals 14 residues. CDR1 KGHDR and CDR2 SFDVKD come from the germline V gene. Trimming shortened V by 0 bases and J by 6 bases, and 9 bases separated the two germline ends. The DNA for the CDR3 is TGTGCCACCAGTGATTTGTCTGGGACCGATACGCAGTATTTT. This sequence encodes CATSDLSGTDTQYF.

CDR3 DNA: TGCAGTGCTAGAGATCGCCAGGGGCTCAGTCAGCCCCAGCATTTT. This gives the protein CSARDRQGLSQPQHF. The chain couples TRBV20-1 to TRBJ1-5; the D gene is possibly TRBD1 (6 bases). CDR3 length: 15 residues. Trimming shortened V by 0 bases and J by 6 bases, and 15 bases separated the two germline ends. Per germline, CDR1 DFQATT and CDR2 SNEGSKA (reference sequence).

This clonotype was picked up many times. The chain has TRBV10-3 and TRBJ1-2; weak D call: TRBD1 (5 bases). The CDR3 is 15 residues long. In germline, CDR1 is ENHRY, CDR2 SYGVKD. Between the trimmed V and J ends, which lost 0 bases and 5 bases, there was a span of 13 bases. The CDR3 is CAISESYGALYGYTF. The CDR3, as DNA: TGTGCCATCAGTGAGTCTTACGGGGCGTTATATGGCTACACCTTC.

This CDR3 reads CASAGTNYGYTF. Written as DNA, the CDR3 is TGTGCCAGTGCCGGAACTAACTATGGCTACACCTTC. The chain carries TRBV2 and TRBJ1-2; D is unclear. Trimming took 9 bases from V and 0 from J, leaving 8 bases between them. This CDR3 comprises 12 residues. CDR1 is SNHLY and CDR2 is FYNNEI in the germline V gene.

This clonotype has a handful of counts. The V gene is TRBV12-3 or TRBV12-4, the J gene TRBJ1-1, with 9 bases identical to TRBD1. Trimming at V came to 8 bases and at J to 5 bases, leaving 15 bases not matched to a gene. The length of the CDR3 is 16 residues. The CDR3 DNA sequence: TGTGCCAGCTCACCAAGAAAACAGGGGGCGGGAACTGAAGCTTTCTTT. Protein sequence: CASSPRKQGAGTEAFF.

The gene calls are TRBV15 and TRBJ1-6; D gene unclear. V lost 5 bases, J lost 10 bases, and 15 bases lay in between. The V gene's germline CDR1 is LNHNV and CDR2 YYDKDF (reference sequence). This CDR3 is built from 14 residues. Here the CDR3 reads CATSRTGINSPLHF. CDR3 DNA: TGTGCCACCAGCCGGACGGGGATTAACTCACCCCTCCACTTT.

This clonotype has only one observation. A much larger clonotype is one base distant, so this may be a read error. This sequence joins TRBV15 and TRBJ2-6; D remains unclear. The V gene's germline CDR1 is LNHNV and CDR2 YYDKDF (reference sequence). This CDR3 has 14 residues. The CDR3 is CATSTPSGVNVLTF. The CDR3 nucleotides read TGTGCCACCAGTACTCCCTCTGGGGTCAACGTCCTGACTTTC.

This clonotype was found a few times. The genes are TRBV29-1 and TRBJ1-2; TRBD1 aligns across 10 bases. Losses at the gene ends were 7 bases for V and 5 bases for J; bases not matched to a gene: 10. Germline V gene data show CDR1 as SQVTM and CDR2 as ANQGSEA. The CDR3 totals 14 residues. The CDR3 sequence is CSAAGTGAGYGYTF. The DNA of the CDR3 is TGCAGCGCAGCCGGGACAGGGGCGGGGTATGGCTACACCTTC.

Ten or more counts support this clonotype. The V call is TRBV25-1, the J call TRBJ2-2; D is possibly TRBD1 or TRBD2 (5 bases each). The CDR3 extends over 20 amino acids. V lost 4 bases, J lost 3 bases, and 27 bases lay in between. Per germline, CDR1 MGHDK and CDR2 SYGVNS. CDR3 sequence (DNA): TGTGCCAGCAGTGGCCTTCAAACTTCGGGGACGGGCCTGCACACCGGGGAGCTGTTTTTT. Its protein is CASSGLQTSGTGLHTGELFF.

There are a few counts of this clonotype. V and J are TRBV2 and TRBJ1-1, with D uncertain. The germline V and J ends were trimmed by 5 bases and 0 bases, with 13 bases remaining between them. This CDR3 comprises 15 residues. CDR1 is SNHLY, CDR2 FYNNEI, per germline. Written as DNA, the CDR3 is TGTGCCAGCAGTCATGAAGGACGGCTGAACACTGAAGCTTTCTTT. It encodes CASSHEGRLNTEAFF.

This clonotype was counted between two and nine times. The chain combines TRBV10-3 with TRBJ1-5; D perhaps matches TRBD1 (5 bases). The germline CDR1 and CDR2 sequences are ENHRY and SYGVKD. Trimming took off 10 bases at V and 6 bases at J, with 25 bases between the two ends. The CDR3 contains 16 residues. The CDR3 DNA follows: TGTGCCACCCGTTCCCTTATGACGGGGCCAATTCAGCCCCAGCATTTT. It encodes CATRSLMTGPIQPQHF.

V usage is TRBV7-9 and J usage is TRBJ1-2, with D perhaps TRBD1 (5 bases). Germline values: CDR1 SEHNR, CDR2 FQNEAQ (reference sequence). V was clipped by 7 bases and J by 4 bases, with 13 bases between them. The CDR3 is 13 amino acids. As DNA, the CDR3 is TGTGCCAGCACCGAGGGGCAGCGCTATGGCTACACCTTC. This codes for CASTEGQRYGYTF.

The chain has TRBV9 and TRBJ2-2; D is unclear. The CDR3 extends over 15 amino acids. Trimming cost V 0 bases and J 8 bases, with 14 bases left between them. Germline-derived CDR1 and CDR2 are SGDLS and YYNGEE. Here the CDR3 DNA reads TGTGCCAGCAGCGTAGTAGCAATTCCTGGAGGGGAGCTGTTTTTT. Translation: CASSVVAIPGGELFF.

CDR3 loop: CASSIRGAGSGANVLTF. DNA of the CDR3: TGTGCCAGCAGCATCCGAGGGGCGGGCTCTGGGGCCAACGTCCTGACTTTC. This rearrangement joins TRBV7-9 to TRBJ2-6, with D tentatively TRBD1 or TRBD2 (5 bases each). The germline V gene encodes CDR1 SEHNR and CDR2 FQNEAQ (reference sequence). The CDR3 is made up of 17 amino acids. The ends were cut back, 5 bases at V and 0 bases at J, with 14 bases in the middle.